The 16 T cell receptor beta chains below come from one sample, sequenced in a study of T cells after yellow fever vaccination. One entry per CDR3 protein results from TCRdb running MiXCR on the 5' RACE reads. Of some 350,000 distinct CDR3 sequences detected, around a tenth appear once; the ten largest clones hold less than 20%. Here the sequenced sample was PBMCs, taken on the day of the first yellow fever vaccination. The receptors here all came from a man aged 18 to 30 who received the YFV17D yellow fever vaccine.

This chain joins TRBV5-1 and TRBJ2-1; 14 bases agree with TRBD2. Trimming removed 4 bases from V and 8 bases from J; junction bases left unmatched: 14. The CDR3 covers 18 residues. The germline gives CDR1 SGHRS, CDR2 YFSETQ. The CDR3 DNA reads as TGCGCCAGCAGCAGACTAGCGGGGGGGCCTATATGGTCAGATGAGCAGTTCTTC. This translates into CASSRLAGGPIWSDEQFF.

This rearrangement joins TRBV19 to TRBJ2-2; 8 bases map to TRBD1. Germline CDR1 and CDR2: LNHDA and SQIVND (reference sequence). The CDR3 consists of 15 residues. J lost 6 bases, V lost 2 bases, and 5 bases had no gene match. The CDR3: CASSIRGRGPGELFF. The CDR3 bases are TGTGCCAGTAGTATAAGGGGCAGGGGGCCCGGGGAGCTGTTTTTT.

V usage is TRBV6-5 and J usage is TRBJ1-1, with D perhaps TRBD1 (5 bases). Germline V gene data show CDR1 as MNHEY and CDR2 as SVGAGI. There are 15 residues in the CDR3. Trimming removed 1 base from V and 4 bases from J, with 13 bases in between. The CDR3 sequence: CASSYWGEEGTEAFF. The CDR3 bases are TGTGCCAGCAGTTACTGGGGGGAGGAGGGCACTGAAGCTTTCTTT.

The chain is built from TRBV4-2 and TRBJ1-4; TRBD1 aligns across 7 bases. The CDR3 covers 17 residues. The junction had 8 bases not matched to a gene; V was cut back by 1 base and J by 3 bases. Germline V gene lookup returns CDR1 LGHNA and CDR2 YNFKEQ. The CDR3 reads CASSQAQGMVANEKLFF. In DNA form, the CDR3 reads TGTGCCAGCAGCCAAGCACAGGGGATGGTGGCTAATGAAAAACTGTTTTTT.

V is TRBV29-1 and J is TRBJ1-4, with D tentatively TRBD1 (5 bases). There are 11 residues in the CDR3. Germline V CDR1 and CDR2: SQVTM, ANQGSEA. The V end lost 7 bases, the J end lost 8 bases, and 11 bases lay between the germline ends. The CDR3 nucleotides are TGCAGCGCTGGGCAGGGAGAAAAACTGTTTTTT. Its translation: CSAGQGEKLFF.

There are a few counts of this clonotype. This rearrangement joins TRBV7-2 to TRBJ2-2; the D is unclear. Germline V gene sequence: CDR1 SGHTA, CDR2 FQGNSA. V was pared by 3 bases and J by 0 bases, with 8 bases between. The CDR3 runs 15 residues. The CDR3 loop is CASSFGQTNTGELFF. In nucleotides, the CDR3 is TGTGCCAGCAGCTTTGGCCAGACGAACACCGGGGAGCTGTTTTTT.

A few counts support this clonotype. The V and J genes are TRBV5-1 and TRBJ2-1; 9 nucleotides agree with TRBD1. Losses at the gene ends were 2 bases for V and 4 bases for J; bases not matched to a gene: 4. CDR1 and CDR2 from the germline V gene are SGHRS and YFSETQ. The CDR3 spans 15 residues. The CDR3 loop is CASSFGTGFYNEQFF. In nucleotides, the CDR3 is TGCGCCAGCAGCTTTGGGACAGGGTTTTACAATGAGCAGTTCTTC.

This rearrangement joins TRBV5-1 to TRBJ1-6, with D possibly matching TRBD1 (6 bases). Looked up from germline, CDR1 is SGHRS and CDR2 is YFSETQ. The CDR3 sequence is 15 residues long. Trimming stripped 0 bases from V and 10 bases from J, with 14 bases between. The CDR3 loop reads CASSLATRGNSPLHF. The CDR3 DNA is TGCGCCAGCAGCTTGGCCACCAGGGGCAACTCACCCCTCCACTTT.

This clonotype was seen at least ten times. The rearrangement joins TRBV5-1 to TRBJ2-7; the D is unclear. V was cut by 3 bases and J by 5 bases, with 18 bases left in between. Germline lookup yields CDR1 SGHRS and CDR2 YFSETQ. There are 15 residues in the CDR3. CDR3 nucleotide sequence: TGCGCCAGCAGCTCCCCCTCCATTGGACGGAACGAGCAGTACGTC. Translating it yields CASSSPSIGRNEQYV.

The rearrangement links TRBV25-1 to TRBJ1-1, with D possibly TRBD1 on 5 matching bases. Trimming pared 1 base from V and 7 bases from J, leaving 22 bases between. The germline gives CDR1 MGHDK, CDR2 SYGVNS. The CDR3 is made up of 17 amino acids. Written as DNA, the CDR3 is TGTGCCAGCAGTGAATTGGGGCAGACAGCCATGACTAGTGAAGCTTTCTTT. Translation gives CASSELGQTAMTSEAFF.

This clonotype turned up a few times. CDR3 amino acids: CASSPIAGATDTQYF. CDR3 DNA sequence: TGTGCCAGCAGCCCTATAGCGGGGGCAACAGATACGCAGTATTTT. The chain is built from TRBV7-2 and TRBJ2-3; 9 bases fit TRBD2. CDR1 SGHTA and CDR2 FQGNSA come from the germline V gene. The ends lost 5 bases at V and 3 bases at J; junction bases unmatched: 6. The CDR3 consists of 15 residues.

This clonotype was seen only a few times. This rearrangement joins TRBV29-1 to TRBJ1-5; TRBD1 might be the D (5 bases). Germline V lookup: CDR1 SQVTM, CDR2 ANQGSEA. V lost 7 bases, J lost 4 bases, and 17 bases lay in between. The CDR3 has 14 residues. The CDR3 loop reads CSAEGGDDNQPQHF. The CDR3 DNA sequence: TGCAGCGCCGAGGGAGGGGATGATAATCAGCCCCAGCATTTT.

This clonotype has only a few counts. The chain uses TRBV9 and TRBJ1-6; D remains unclear. Trimming shortened V by 0 bases and J by 0 bases, and 7 bases separated the two germline ends. The germline V gene encodes CDR1 SGDLS and CDR2 YYNGEE. The CDR3 loop spans 16 amino acids. This CDR3 is CASSVEGSSYNSPLHF. CDR3 in DNA: TGTGCCAGCAGCGTAGAAGGAAGCTCCTATAATTCACCCCTCCACTTT.

V and J are TRBV5-1 and TRBJ1-4; TRBD1 might be the D (5 bases). Germline values: CDR1 SGHRS, CDR2 YFSETQ. V was shortened by 5 bases and J by 4 bases, with 12 bases between the two germline ends. CDR3 length equals 14 residues. The CDR3 region is CASRETGDNEKLFF. DNA for the CDR3: TGCGCCAGCAGGGAAACAGGAGATAATGAAAAACTGTTTTTT.

The V gene is TRBV7-9, the J gene TRBJ1-1; D remains unclear. V lost 5 bases, J lost 0 bases, and 13 bases lay in between. The CDR3 runs 15 residues. From germline, CDR1 is SEHNR and CDR2 FQNEAQ (reference sequence). The CDR3 loop is CASSVYRDMNTEAFF. The CDR3 DNA is TGTGCCAGCAGCGTCTACAGAGACATGAACACTGAAGCTTTCTTT.

This chain links TRBV14 with TRBJ2-3; 7 positions agree with TRBD2. The CDR3 spans 20 residues. The trim removed 3 bases at V and 4 bases at J, leaving 22 bases unmatched. The V gene's germline CDR1 is SGHDN and CDR2 FVKESK. The CDR3 spells CASSQLPGLSVSRGSDTQYF. DNA of the CDR3: TGTGCCAGCAGCCAGCTGCCGGGACTATCTGTTTCACGTGGTTCAGATACGCAGTATTTT. Full variable domain (outside the CDR3, taken from reference TRBV14 and TRBJ2-3): EAGVTQFPSHSVIEKGQTVTLRCDPISGHDNLYWYRRVMGKEIKFLLHFVKESKQDESGMPNNRFLAERTGGTYSTLKVQPAELEDSGVYFCASSQLPGLSVSRGSDTQYFGPGTRLTVL.